The present TCR beta chain was sequenced within a study of shared clonotypes between healthy human individuals. Notes on the study in general: The low donor count limited represented genetic and exposure-history diversity.

From germline, CDR1 is SGHRS and CDR2 YFSETQ. This CDR3 has 14 residues. V was cut by 7 bases and J by 0 bases, with 12 bases left in between. Terminally differentiated effector memory CD45RA+ cells were left out of the naive CD8 fraction, which was CD45RO-negative and positively selected for CCR7. Regarding this clone: Its antigen is currently unknown.

Samples underwent the assay at deep level. Repertoires were generated with immunoSEQ multiplex PCR, while TCRdb's copy carries only in-frame clones and drops some. The sample carries approximately 2,000,000 clones, around 93% recorded once. The chain couples TRBV5-1 to TRBJ2-3; D might be TRBD2 (6 bases). The sequence was obtained from a man younger than 35 in good health. Some clones in this sample may be carry-over from other donors' samples. The sequenced sample consisted of naive CD8+ T cells from PBMCs. The CDR3 region is CASASAGSTDTQYF. In nucleotides, the CDR3 is TGCGCCAGCGCGTCGGCGGGAAGCACAGATACGCAGTATTTT.